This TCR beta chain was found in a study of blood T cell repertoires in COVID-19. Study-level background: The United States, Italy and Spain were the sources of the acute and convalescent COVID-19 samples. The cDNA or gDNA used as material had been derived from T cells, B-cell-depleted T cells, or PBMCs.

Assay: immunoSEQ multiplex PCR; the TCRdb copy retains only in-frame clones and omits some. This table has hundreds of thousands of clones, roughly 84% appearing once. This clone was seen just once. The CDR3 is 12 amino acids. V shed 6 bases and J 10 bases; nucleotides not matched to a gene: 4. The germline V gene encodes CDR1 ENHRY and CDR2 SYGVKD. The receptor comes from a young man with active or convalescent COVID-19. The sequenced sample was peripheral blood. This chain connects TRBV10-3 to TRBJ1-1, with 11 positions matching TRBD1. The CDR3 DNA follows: TGTGCCATCAGCTGGGACAGGGGGGGAGCTTTCTTT. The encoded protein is CAISWDRGGAFF.